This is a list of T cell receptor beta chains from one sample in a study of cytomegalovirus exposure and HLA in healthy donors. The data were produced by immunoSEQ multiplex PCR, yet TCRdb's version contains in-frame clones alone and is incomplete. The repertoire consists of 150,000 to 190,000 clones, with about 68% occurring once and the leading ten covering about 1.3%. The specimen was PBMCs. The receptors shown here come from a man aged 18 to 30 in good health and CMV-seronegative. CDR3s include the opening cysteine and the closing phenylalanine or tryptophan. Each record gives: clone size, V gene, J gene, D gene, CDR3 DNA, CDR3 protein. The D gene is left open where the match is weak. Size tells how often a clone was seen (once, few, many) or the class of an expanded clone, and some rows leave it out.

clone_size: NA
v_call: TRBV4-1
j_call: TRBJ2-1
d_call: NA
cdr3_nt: TGCGCCAGCAGCCGAGTCCTATACAATGAGCAGTTCTTC
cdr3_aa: CASSRVLYNEQFF

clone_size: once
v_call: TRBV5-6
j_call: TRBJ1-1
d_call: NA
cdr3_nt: TGTGCCAGCAGCTTGGCCGGGACAACCCAATTTGGAGCTTTCTTT
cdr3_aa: CASSLAGTTQFGAFF

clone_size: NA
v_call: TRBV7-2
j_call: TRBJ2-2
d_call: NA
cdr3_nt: TGTGCCAGCAGCTTAGAGGCGGACACCGGGGAGCTGTTTTTT
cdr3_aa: CASSLEADTGELFF

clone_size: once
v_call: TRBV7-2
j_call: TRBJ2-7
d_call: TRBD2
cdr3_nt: TGTGCCAGCAGCTTTAGGACTAGCGGGGTTGGGTCCTACGAGCAGTACTTC
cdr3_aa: CASSFRTSGVGSYEQYF

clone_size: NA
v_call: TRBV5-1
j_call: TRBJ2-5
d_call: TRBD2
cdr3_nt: TGCGCCAGCAGCTTGAATCCCAGCGGGGCCAGACAAGAGACCCAGTACTTC
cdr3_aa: CASSLNPSGARQETQYF

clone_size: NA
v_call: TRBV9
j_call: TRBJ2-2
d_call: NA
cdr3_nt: TGTGCCAGCAGCGTCGAGGGCGGGGAGCTGTTTTTT
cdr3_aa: CASSVEGGELFF

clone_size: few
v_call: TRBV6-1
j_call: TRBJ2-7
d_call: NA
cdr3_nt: TGTGCCAGCAGTGAAGCGGAGGGGACGGGGTACGAGCAGTACTTC
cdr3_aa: CASSEAEGTGYEQYF

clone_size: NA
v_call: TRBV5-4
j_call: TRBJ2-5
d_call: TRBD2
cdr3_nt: TGTGCCAGCAGCTTGGGACTAGCGGGCACTTATGAGACCCAGTACTTC
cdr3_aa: CASSLGLAGTYETQYF

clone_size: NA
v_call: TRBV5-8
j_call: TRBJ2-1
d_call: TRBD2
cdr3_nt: TGTGCCAGCAGCTTAGGAAGACTAGCGGGAGTGGGGTTGTCCTACAATGAGCAGTTCTTC
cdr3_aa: CASSLGRLAGVGLSYNEQFF

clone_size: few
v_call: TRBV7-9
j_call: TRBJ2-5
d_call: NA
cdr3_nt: TGTGCCAGCAGCTTACAGGGTTGGGAGACCCAGTACTTC
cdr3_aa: CASSLQGWETQYF

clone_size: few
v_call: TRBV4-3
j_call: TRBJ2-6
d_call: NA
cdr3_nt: TGCGCCAGCAGCCAAGGGAGCTCTGGGGCCAACGTCCTGACTTTC
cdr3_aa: CASSQGSSGANVLTF

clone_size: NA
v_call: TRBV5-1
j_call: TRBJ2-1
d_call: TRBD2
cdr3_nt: TGCGCCAGCAGTCCTAGCGGGATGCATGAGCAGTTCTTC
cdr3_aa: CASSPSGMHEQFF

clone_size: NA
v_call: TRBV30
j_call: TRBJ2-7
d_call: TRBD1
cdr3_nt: TGTGCCTGGAGCGCGACAGGGGACGAGCAGTACTTC
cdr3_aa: CAWSATGDEQYF

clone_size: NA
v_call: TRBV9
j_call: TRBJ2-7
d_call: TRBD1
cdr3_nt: TGTGCCAGCAGCGTAGGGACAGGGGAGACCTACGAGCAGTACTTC
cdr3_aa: CASSVGTGETYEQYF

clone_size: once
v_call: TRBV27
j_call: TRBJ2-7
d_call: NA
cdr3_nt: TGTGCCAGCAGTTTAGTCGGGAGTGGCGAGCAGTACTTC
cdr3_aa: CASSLVGSGEQYF

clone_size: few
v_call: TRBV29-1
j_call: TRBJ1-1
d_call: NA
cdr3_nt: TGCAGGCGTCGGGGAAACACTGAAGCTTTCTTT
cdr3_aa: CRRRGNTEAFF

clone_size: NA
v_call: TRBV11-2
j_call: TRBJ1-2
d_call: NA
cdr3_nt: TGTGCCAGCAGGGCCTCAGGGGCACCTAACTATGGCTACACCTTC
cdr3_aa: CASRASGAPNYGYTF

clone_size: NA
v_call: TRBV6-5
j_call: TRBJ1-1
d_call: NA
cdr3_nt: TGTGCCAGCAGGCCTCCAGGGGAGAACACTGAAGCTTTCTTT
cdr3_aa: CASRPPGENTEAFF

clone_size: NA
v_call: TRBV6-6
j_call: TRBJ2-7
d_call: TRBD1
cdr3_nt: TGTGCCAGCAGTCCACTGGGACAGGACTACGAGCAGTACTTC
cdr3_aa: CASSPLGQDYEQYF

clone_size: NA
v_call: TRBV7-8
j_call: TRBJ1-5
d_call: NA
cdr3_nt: TGTGCCAGCAGCAGGTATACACTACACAGCAATCAGCCCCAGCATTTT
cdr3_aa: CASSRYTLHSNQPQHF

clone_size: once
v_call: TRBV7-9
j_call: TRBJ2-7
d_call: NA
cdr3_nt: TGTTCCAGCAGCTTGGGACTCTACGAGCAGTACTTC
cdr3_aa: CSSSLGLYEQYF

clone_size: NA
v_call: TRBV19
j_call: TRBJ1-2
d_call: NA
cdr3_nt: TGTGCCAGTAGTAGTGGACATACTAACTATGGCTACACCTTC
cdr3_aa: CASSSGHTNYGYTF

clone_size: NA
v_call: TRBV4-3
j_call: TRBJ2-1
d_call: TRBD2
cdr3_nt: TGCGCCAGCAGCCATGGACAGGGTGAACTAGCGGGAACCAATGAGCAGTTCTTC
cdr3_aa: CASSHGQGELAGTNEQFF

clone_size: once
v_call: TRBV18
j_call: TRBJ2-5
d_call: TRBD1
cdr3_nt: TGTGCCAGCACCCCCAGGGACAGCCAAGAGACCCAGTACTTC
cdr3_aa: CASTPRDSQETQYF

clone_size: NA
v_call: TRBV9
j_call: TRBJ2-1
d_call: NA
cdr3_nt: TGTGCCAGCAGCGCACACCCAACAGGGCGCCCTGAGCAGTTCTTC
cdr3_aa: CASSAHPTGRPEQFF

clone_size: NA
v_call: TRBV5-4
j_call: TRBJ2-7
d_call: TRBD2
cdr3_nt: TGTGCCAGCACTGAAGCGGGAGGGCCAGGAGAGCAGTACTTC
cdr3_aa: CASTEAGGPGEQYF

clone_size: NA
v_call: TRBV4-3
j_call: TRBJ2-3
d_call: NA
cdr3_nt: TGCGCCAGCAGCCAAGGGAACGGAAGGACTAGCACAGATACGCAGTATTTT
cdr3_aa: CASSQGNGRTSTDTQYF

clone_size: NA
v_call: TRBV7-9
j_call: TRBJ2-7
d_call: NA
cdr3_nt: TGTGCCAGCAGTCGGCGGCCTTTCAGGGCCCCGAACCTCTACGAGCAGTACTTC
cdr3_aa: CASSRRPFRAPNLYEQYF

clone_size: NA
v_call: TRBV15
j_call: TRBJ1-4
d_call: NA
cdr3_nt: TGTGCCACCAGCAGTCCCAAGGGAAAGGGGGATGAAAAACTGTTTTTT
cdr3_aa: CATSSPKGKGDEKLFF

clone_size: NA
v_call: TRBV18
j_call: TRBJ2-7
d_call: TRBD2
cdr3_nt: TGTGCCAGCTCCCGCACGACCGGGGGGTCCTACGAGCAGTACTTC
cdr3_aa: CASSRTTGGSYEQYF

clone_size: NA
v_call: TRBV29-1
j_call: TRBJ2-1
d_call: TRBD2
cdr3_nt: TGCAGCGTCTCCAGACCAGCGGGGGGGAATGAGCAGTTCTTC
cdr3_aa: CSVSRPAGGNEQFF

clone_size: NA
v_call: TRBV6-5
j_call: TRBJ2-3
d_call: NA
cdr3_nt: TGTGCCAGCAGTTACCTCGGCGCGGGGTCCACAGATACGCAGTATTTT
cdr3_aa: CASSYLGAGSTDTQYF

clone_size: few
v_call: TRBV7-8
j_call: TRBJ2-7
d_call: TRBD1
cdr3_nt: TGTGCCAGCAGCTTGGGTGGGACAGGGGAACTCTACGAGCAGTACTTC
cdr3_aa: CASSLGGTGELYEQYF

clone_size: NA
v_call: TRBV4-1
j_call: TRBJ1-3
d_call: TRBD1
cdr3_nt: TGCGCCAGCAGCCAAGAAACAGGGGCGGGAAACACCATATATTTT
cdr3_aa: CASSQETGAGNTIYF

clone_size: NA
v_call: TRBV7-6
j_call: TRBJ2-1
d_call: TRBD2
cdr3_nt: TGTGCCAGCAGCTTAGGGCGACTAGCGGGGCGGAGTGGGCAGTTCTTC
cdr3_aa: CASSLGRLAGRSGQFF

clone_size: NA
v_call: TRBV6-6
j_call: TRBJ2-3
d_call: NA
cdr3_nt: TGTGCCAGCAGTCCCTATACAGATACGCAGTATTTT
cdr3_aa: CASSPYTDTQYF

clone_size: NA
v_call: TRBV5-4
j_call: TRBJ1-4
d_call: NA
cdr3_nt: TGTGCCAGCAGCTTTTACGGGGGAGGGGAAAAACTGTTTTTT
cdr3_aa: CASSFYGGGEKLFF

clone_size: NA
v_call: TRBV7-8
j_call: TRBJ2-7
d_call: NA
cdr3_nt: TGTGCCAGCAGCAGAGGGGGTAGCCCTACCTACGAGCAGTACTTC
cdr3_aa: CASSRGGSPTYEQYF

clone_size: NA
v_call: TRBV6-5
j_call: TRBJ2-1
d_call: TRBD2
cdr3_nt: TGTGCCAGCAGTTGGGCGGGAGGGAGCTCCTACAATGAGCAGTTCTTC
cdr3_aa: CASSWAGGSSYNEQFF

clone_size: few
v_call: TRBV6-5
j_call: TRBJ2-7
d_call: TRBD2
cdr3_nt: TGTGCCAGCAGTTACGGACTAGCCTACGAGCAGTACTTC
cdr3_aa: CASSYGLAYEQYF

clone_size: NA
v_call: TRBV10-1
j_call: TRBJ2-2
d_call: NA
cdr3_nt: TGCGCCCGGCCGGGGTACTCCCCTAACACCGGGGGGCTGTTTTTT
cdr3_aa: CARPGYSPNTGGLFF

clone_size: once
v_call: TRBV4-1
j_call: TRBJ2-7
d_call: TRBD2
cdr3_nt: TGCGCCAGCAGCGGCTTGACTAGCGGGACTTACGAGCAGTACTTC
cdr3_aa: CASSGLTSGTYEQYF

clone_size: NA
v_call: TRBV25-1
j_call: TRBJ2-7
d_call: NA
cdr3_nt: TGTGCCAGCAGTGAAACTGCCCCGCAGCCAGCGTTCCACGAGCAGTACTTC
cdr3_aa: CASSETAPQPAFHEQYF

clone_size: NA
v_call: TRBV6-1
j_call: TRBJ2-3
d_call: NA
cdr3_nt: TGTGCCAGCAGCCCTACCCAAGATACGCAGTATTTT
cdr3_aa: CASSPTQDTQYF

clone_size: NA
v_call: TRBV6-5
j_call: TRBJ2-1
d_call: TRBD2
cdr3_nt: TGTGCCAGCGGGACTAGCGCCTACAATGAGCAGTTCTTC
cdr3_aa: CASGTSAYNEQFF

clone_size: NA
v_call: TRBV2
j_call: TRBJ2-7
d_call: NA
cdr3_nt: TGTGCCAGCAGTGAAGGAGGGATTATGTTCTTC
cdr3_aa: CASSEGGIMFF

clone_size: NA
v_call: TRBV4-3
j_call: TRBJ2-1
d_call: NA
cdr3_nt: TGCGCCAGCAGCCCATCGAGACAATTGGTCAATGAGCAGTTCTTC
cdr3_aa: CASSPSRQLVNEQFF

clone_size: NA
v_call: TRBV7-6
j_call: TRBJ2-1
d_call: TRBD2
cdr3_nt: TGTGCCAGCAGAACCGGGACTAGCAGCAATGAGCAGTTCTTC
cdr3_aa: CASRTGTSSNEQFF